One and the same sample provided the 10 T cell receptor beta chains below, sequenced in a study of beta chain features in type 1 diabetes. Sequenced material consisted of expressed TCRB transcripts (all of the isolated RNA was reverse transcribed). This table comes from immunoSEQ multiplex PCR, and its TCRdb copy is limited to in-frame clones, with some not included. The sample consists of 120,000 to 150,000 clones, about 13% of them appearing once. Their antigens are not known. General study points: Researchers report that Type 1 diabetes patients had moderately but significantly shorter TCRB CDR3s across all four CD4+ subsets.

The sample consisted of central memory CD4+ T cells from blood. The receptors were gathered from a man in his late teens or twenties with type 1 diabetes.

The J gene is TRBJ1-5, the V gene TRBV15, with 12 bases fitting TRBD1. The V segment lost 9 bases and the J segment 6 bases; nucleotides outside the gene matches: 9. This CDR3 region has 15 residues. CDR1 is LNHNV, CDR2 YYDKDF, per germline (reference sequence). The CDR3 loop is CATDVGQGAGQPQHF. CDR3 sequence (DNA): TGTGCCACTGATGTGGGACAGGGGGCAGGTCAGCCCCAGCATTTT.

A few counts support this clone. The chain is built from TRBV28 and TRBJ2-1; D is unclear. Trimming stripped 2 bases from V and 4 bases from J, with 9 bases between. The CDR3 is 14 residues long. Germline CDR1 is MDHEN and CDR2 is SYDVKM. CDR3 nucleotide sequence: TGTGCCAGCAGTTTACATAAAACATACAATGAGCAGTTCTTC. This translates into CASSLHKTYNEQFF.

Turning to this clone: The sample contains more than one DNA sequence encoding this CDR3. The CDR3 DNA reads as TGCGCCAGCAGCCAAGGGCCCCGGCAAGAGACCCAGTACTTC. Encoded protein: CASSQGPRQETQYF. The rearrangement links TRBV4-1 to TRBJ2-5, with D uncertain. This CDR3 spans 14 amino acids. The V end was cut by 1 base, the J end by 2 bases, with 8 bases between. Germline V gene sequence: CDR1 MGHRA, CDR2 YSYEKL.

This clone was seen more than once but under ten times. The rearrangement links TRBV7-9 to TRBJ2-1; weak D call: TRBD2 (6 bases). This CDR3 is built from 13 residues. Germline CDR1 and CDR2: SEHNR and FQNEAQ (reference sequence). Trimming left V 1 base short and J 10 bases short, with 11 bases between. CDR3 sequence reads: CASSLESRGEQFF. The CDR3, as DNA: TGTGCCAGCAGCTTAGAATCCCGGGGGGAGCAGTTCTTC. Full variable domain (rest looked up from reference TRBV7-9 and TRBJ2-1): DTGVSQNPRHKITKRGQNVTFRCDPISEHNRLYWYRQTLGQGPEFLTYFQNEAQLEKSRLLSDRFSAERPKGSFSTLEIQRTEQGDSAMYLCASSLESRGEQFFGPGTRLTVL.

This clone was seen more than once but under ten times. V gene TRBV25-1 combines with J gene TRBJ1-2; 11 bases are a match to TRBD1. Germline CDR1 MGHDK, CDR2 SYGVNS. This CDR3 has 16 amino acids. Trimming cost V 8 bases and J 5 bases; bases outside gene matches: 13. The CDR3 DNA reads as TGTGCCAGCCAAGGACAGGGGGCGCTTATTGGGTATGGCTACACCTTC. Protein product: CASQGQGALIGYGYTF.

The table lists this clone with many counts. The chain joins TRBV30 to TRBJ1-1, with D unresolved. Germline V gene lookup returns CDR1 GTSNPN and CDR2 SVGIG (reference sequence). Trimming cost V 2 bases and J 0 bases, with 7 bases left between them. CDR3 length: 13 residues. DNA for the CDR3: TGTGCCTGGAGTCGGATGTTGAACACTGAAGCTTTCTTT. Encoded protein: CAWSRMLNTEAFF.

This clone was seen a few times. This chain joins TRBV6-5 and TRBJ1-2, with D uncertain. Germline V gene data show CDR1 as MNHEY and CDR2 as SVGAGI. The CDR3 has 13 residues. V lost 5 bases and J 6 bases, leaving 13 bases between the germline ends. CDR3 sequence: CASSEVVQNGYTF. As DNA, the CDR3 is TGTGCCAGCAGTGAAGTCGTCCAGAATGGCTACACCTTC.

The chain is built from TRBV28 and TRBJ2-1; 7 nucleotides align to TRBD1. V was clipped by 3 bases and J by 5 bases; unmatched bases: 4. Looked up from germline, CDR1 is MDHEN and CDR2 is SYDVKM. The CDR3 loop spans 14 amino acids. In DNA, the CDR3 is TGTGCCAGCAGTTTCTACAGGGGAGACAATGAGCAGTTCTTC. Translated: CASSFYRGDNEQFF. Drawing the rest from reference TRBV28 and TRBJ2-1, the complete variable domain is DVKVTQSSRYLVKRTGEKVFLECVQDMDHENMFWYRQDPGLGLRLIYFSYDVKMKEKGDIPEGYSVSREKKERFSLILESASTNQTSMYLCASSFYRGDNEQFFGPGTRLTVL.

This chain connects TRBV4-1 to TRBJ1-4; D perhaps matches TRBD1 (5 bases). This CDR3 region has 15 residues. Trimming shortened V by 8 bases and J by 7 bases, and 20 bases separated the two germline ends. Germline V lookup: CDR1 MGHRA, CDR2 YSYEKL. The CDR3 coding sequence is TGCGCCAGCGGGACCAAGCAGGGAGGCAGTGAAAAACTGTTTTTT. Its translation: CASGTKQGGSEKLFF.

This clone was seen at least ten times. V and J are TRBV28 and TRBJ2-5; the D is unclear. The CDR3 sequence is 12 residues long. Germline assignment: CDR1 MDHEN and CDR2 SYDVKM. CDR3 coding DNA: TGTGCTTCCGAAGGGCTCGGTGAGACCCAGTACTTC. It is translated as CASEGLGETQYF.